Shown below are 9 T cell receptor beta chains from a single sample sequenced in a study of T cells after yellow fever vaccination. TCRdb analysed the 5' RACE reads with MiXCR anew, one entry per CDR3 protein. The table includes hundreds of thousands of distinct CDR3 sequences, 9% to 15% detected once. The specimen was PBMCs, collected on the day of the yellow fever booster vaccination. Receptors originate from a man younger than 40 who received the YFV17D yellow fever vaccine.

There are many counts of this clonotype. V is TRBV28 and J is TRBJ1-1; no reliable D call. This CDR3 is 14 amino acids long. Germline values: CDR1 MDHEN, CDR2 SYDVKM. V lost 2 bases and J lost 0, with 7 bases in between. DNA of the CDR3: TGTGCCAGCAGTTTAAATTCTGTGAACACTGAAGCTTTCTTT. Residues: CASSLNSVNTEAFF. The full variable domain, in which reference TRBV28 and TRBJ1-1 provide the parts outside the CDR3, is DVKVTQSSRYLVKRTGEKVFLECVQDMDHENMFWYRQDPGLGLRLIYFSYDVKMKEKGDIPEGYSVSREKKERFSLILESASTNQTSMYLCASSLNSVNTEAFFGQGTRLTVV.

This rearrangement joins TRBV7-9 to TRBJ1-1, with D uncertain. Trimming removed 3 bases from V and 4 bases from J, with 18 bases in between. The CDR3 covers 16 residues. Per germline, CDR1 SEHNR and CDR2 FQNEAQ (reference sequence). CDR3 nucleotides: TGTGCCAGCAGCTTTGGTCGCACCTCCGGCCGCACTGAAGCTTTCTTT. Translated: CASSFGRTSGRTEAFF.

CDR3 region: CASSPSQGARGKLFF. CDR3 DNA: TGCGCCAGCAGCCCCTCTCAGGGGGCGCGAGGAAAACTGTTTTTT. The rearrangement uses TRBV4-3 and TRBJ1-4, with 8 positions matching TRBD1. The V and J ends lost 4 bases and 10 bases, in that order; junction bases with no gene match: 11. The CDR3 runs to 15 residues. Germline V lookup: CDR1 LGHNA, CDR2 YSLEER.

This sequence joins TRBV12-3 or TRBV12-4 and TRBJ1-2; no clear D gene. The germline V and J ends were trimmed by 1 base and 2 bases, with 8 bases remaining between them. CDR3 length: 14 amino acids. CDR3 protein: CASSLGAQNYGYTF. The CDR3 nucleotides are TGTGCCAGCAGTTTAGGCGCCCAGAACTATGGCTACACCTTC.

The chain is built from TRBV7-9 and TRBJ2-7; TRBD2 matches at 12 bases. Unmatched junction bases numbered 4, after V lost 1 base and J lost 3 bases. The V gene's germline CDR1 is SEHNR and CDR2 FQNEAQ (reference sequence). The CDR3 runs to 16 residues. The DNA for the CDR3 is TGTGCCAGCAGCTTAGGCGGGACTAGCGGGTTCTACGAGCAGTACTTC. This translates into CASSLGGTSGFYEQYF.

This clonotype was counted between two and nine times. This chain joins TRBV29-1 and TRBJ2-3, with D perhaps matching TRBD2 (6 bases). This CDR3 contains 13 residues. Germline V CDR1 and CDR2: SQVTM, ANQGSEA. Trimming pared 3 bases from V and 6 bases from J, leaving 13 bases between. CDR3 nucleotide sequence: TGCAGCGTTGAGAATCCGGGAGTCGATACGCAGTATTTT. Its translation: CSVENPGVDTQYF.

The rearrangement links TRBV4-3 to TRBJ2-1; TRBD1 might be the D (5 bases). The V end lost 1 base, the J end lost 10 bases, and 14 bases lay between the germline ends. The CDR3 loop spans 14 amino acids. Germline V CDR1 and CDR2: LGHNA, YSLEER. CDR3 nucleotides: TGCGCCAGCAGCCAAGCCGAAGTGGGGCTCGAGCAGTTCTTC. This translates into CASSQAEVGLEQFF.

The sample holds many counts of this clonotype. The chain uses TRBV7-2 and TRBJ2-7; D unclear. V gave up 0 bases and J gave up 2 bases, with 8 bases separating them. Germline-derived CDR1 and CDR2 are SGHTA and FQGNSA. The CDR3 is 14 residues long. The CDR3: CASSLADGPYEQYF. The DNA of the CDR3 is TGTGCCAGCAGCTTAGCTGACGGCCCCTACGAGCAGTACTTC. The full variable domain, in which reference TRBV7-2 and TRBJ2-7 provide the parts outside the CDR3, is GAGVSQSPSNKVTEKGKDVELRCDPISGHTALYWYRQSLGQGLEFLIYFQGNSAPDKSGLPSDRFSAERTGGSVSTLTIQRTQQEDSAVYLCASSLADGPYEQYFGPGTRLTVT.

V usage is TRBV11-2 and J usage is TRBJ2-1; 9 nucleotides line up with TRBD2. In germline, CDR1 is SGHAT, CDR2 FQNNGV. After removal of 6 bases from V and 0 bases from J, the junction contained 15 bases not matched to a gene. The CDR3 is 19 residues long. The DNA of the CDR3 is TGTGCCAGCAGTTTTCCATCTAGCGGGACAAGCCCCTCCTACAATGAGCAGTTCTTC. Residues: CASSFPSSGTSPSYNEQFF. The full variable domain, with the rest looked up from reference TRBV11-2 and TRBJ2-1, is EAGVAQSPRYKIIEKRQSVAFWCNPISGHATLYWYQQILGQGPKLLIQFQNNGVVDDSQLPKDRFSAERLKGVDSTLKIQPAKLEDSAVYLCASSFPSSGTSPSYNEQFFGPGTRLTVL.